One and the same sample provided the 31 T cell receptor beta chains below, sequenced in a study of shared T cell receptors in the human thymus. Here immunoSEQ multiplex PCR was the method, and the copy in TCRdb shows in-frame clones only, minus some. This sample has hundreds of thousands of clones, with about 90% found just once. The sample was also linked to a second study, of human thymus T cells.

The material sequenced was thymocytes. The receptors come from a boy younger than two with a congenital heart defect.

This clone was detected a few times. The rearrangement uses TRBV2 and TRBJ1-2, with 7 nucleotides matching TRBD1. Losses at the gene ends were 5 bases for V and 5 bases for J; bases not matched to a gene: 17. CDR1 is SNHLY and CDR2 is FYNNEI in the germline V gene. The CDR3 extends over 17 amino acids. In DNA form, the CDR3 reads TGTGCCAGCAGTAGACCCTTCCTCACCGGGACAGATTATGGCTACACCTTC. Amino acid sequence: CASSRPFLTGTDYGYTF.

This clone has a single count. The gene calls are TRBV5-4 and TRBJ2-7; unclear D gene. Germline assignment: CDR1 SGHNT and CDR2 YYREEE (reference sequence). The V gene lost 0 bases and the J gene lost 0 bases, with 7 bases spanning the gap. The CDR3 spans 14 residues. In DNA form, the CDR3 reads TGTGCCAGCAGCTTGGGACAAATCTCCTACGAGCAGTACTTC. It is translated as CASSLGQISYEQYF.

This clone was seen a few times. V is TRBV5-1 and J is TRBJ1-4, with TRBD1 identical over 7 bases. The CDR3 has 15 amino acids. Germline V gene lookup returns CDR1 SGHRS and CDR2 YFSETQ. With 4 bases clipped from V and 5 bases from J, the junction kept 8 bases outside the gene matches. The CDR3: CASSTRQGLNEKLFF. CDR3 sequence (DNA): TGCGCCAGCAGCACCAGACAGGGCTTAAATGAAAAACTGTTTTTT.

V gene TRBV19 combines with J gene TRBJ2-4, with TRBD2 as a possible D gene (5 bases). This CDR3 is built from 17 residues. Looked up from germline, CDR1 is LNHDA and CDR2 is SQIVND (reference sequence). Deletions cut 11 bases from V and 1 base from J, with 24 bases between. This CDR3 is CASDTVRGCGAKNIQYF. DNA of the CDR3: TGTGCCTCGGATACCGTTCGAGGGTGCGGGGCCAAAAACATTCAGTACTTC.

This rearrangement joins TRBV12-2 to TRBJ2-7; whether TRBD2, the table's D call, matches the DNA was not checked. TRBV12-2 is marked as a pseudogene. The CDR3 has 14 amino acids. The CDR3 nucleotides read TGTGCAAGTCGCCCTCCTACTAGCGGGAAGGTGCAGTACTTC. Its translation is CASRPPTSGKVQYF.

In this sample, this clone turned up once. The rearrangement uses TRBV4-1 and TRBJ1-5; the match to TRBD1 covers 8 bases. The length of the CDR3 is 17 residues. J was trimmed by 2 bases and V by 0 bases; bases with no gene match: 6. Per germline, CDR1 MGHRA and CDR2 YSYEKL. The CDR3 loop is CASSQDSQDRGNQPQHF. DNA for the CDR3: TGCGCCAGCAGCCAAGATTCCCAGGACAGGGGCAATCAGCCCCAGCATTTT.

The chain recombines TRBV14 with TRBJ1-2, with D perhaps matching TRBD1 (5 bases). The V gene's germline CDR1 is SGHDN and CDR2 FVKESK. CDR3 size: 17 residues. V lost 0 bases and J lost 8, with 22 bases in between. Here the CDR3 DNA reads TGTGCCAGCAGCCAAGATCCGCGGGGCACAGGATCATTAGGCTACACCTTC. It encodes CASSQDPRGTGSLGYTF. The full variable domain, in which reference TRBV14 and TRBJ1-2 provide the parts outside the CDR3, is EAGVTQFPSHSVIEKGQTVTLRCDPISGHDNLYWYRRVMGKEIKFLLHFVKESKQDESGMPNNRFLAERTGGTYSTLKVQPAELEDSGVYFCASSQDPRGTGSLGYTFGSGTRLTVV.

The chain links TRBV28 to TRBJ1-1; TRBD1 matches 9 bases. The CDR3 covers 15 residues. Germline V gene data show CDR1 as MDHEN and CDR2 as SYDVKM. Trimming cost V 10 bases and J 4 bases; bases outside gene matches: 13. CDR3 DNA: TGTGCCACTCTCCTCTGGGACAGGGCGACCACTGAAGCTTTCTTT. This codes for CATLLWDRATTEAFF.

The J gene is TRBJ2-1, the V gene TRBV4-3; the match to TRBD2 covers 7 bases. V shed 0 bases, J shed 9 bases, and the junction held 11 bases outside the gene matches. The CDR3 contains 16 residues. In germline, CDR1 is LGHNA, CDR2 YSLEER. Written as DNA, the CDR3 is TGCGCCAGCAGCCAAGATGGGGGGAGGGCCAACGGTGAGCAGTTCTTC. The encoded protein is CASSQDGGRANGEQFF.

The genes are TRBV19 and TRBJ2-5; D possibly corresponds to TRBD2 (7 bases). V dropped 6 bases and J dropped 4 bases, with 33 bases sitting between them. The CDR3 is 20 amino acids. Germline V lookup: CDR1 LNHDA, CDR2 SQIVND (reference sequence). The CDR3 loop is CASSPRGGPRVGSLPETQYF. CDR3 nucleotides: TGTGCCAGTAGCCCCCGCGGGGGCCCACGGGTGGGAAGCCTCCCAGAGACCCAGTACTTC.

CDR3 DNA sequence: TGTGCCAGCAGTCCACAGGGGTCAGTCCTCTCCTACGAGCAGTACTTC. It codes for CASSPQGSVLSYEQYF. V usage is TRBV27 and J usage is TRBJ2-7; 7 nucleotides line up with TRBD1. This CDR3 contains 16 residues. The V gene end was trimmed by 5 bases and the J gene end by 0 bases; junction bases not matched to a gene: 10. Germline V lookup: CDR1 MNHEY, CDR2 SMNVEV (reference sequence).

This clone was detected only once. The chain carries TRBV6-5 and TRBJ2-2; TRBD2 aligns across 14 bases. The CDR3 length is 16 residues. In germline, CDR1 is MNHEY, CDR2 SVGAGI. The V segment lost 4 bases and the J segment 4 bases; nucleotides outside the gene matches: 2. Here the CDR3 reads CASSLGLAGVTGELFF. DNA for the CDR3: TGTGCCAGCAGTTTGGGACTAGCGGGAGTCACCGGGGAGCTGTTTTTT.

In this sample, this clone turned up a few times. The rearrangement joins TRBV27 to TRBJ1-1, with 9 bases lining up with TRBD1. CDR3 length equals 19 residues. Trimming removed 6 bases from V and 4 bases from J; junction bases left unmatched: 21. CDR1 MNHEY and CDR2 SMNVEV come from the germline V gene (reference sequence). CDR3 region: CASSPGTGILLAEGTEAFF. Written as DNA, the CDR3 is TGTGCCAGCAGCCCCGGGACAGGGATTCTTCTCGCTGAAGGCACTGAAGCTTTCTTT.

The V call is TRBV6-4, the J call TRBJ2-1, with TRBD2 matching 7 bases. The CDR3 runs 14 residues. The J segment lost 9 bases and the V segment lost 6 bases, leaving 11 bases of the junction unmatched. Germline V lookup: CDR1 MRHNA, CDR2 SNTAGT. CDR3 sequence (DNA): TGTGCCAGCAGGAGACTAGGGTCGGGGGGTGAGCAGTTCTTC. Translated: CASRRLGSGGEQFF.

The rearrangement joins TRBV4-3 to TRBJ2-2; 8 bases agree with TRBD2. Germline loops: CDR1 LGHNA, CDR2 YSLEER. The CDR3 runs to 18 residues. Trimming took 0 bases from V and 3 from J; bases not matched to a gene: 9. The CDR3 DNA follows: TGCGCCAGCAGCCAAGATCGGCCAGCGGGAGTGGACACCGGGGAGCTGTTTTTT. Encoded protein: CASSQDRPAGVDTGELFF.

The V gene is TRBV7-2, the J gene TRBJ1-6; D is undetermined. The CDR3 length is 15 residues. Trimming pared 1 base from V and 3 bases from J, leaving 7 bases between. Per the germline V gene, CDR1 is SGHTA and CDR2 is FQGNSA. CDR3 nucleotide sequence: TGTGCCAGCAGCTTAGACGGAGACTATAATTCACCCCTCCACTTT. It yields the protein CASSLDGDYNSPLHF.

V is TRBV27 and J is TRBJ1-2; D perhaps matches TRBD1 (5 bases). Per the germline V gene, CDR1 is MNHEY and CDR2 is SMNVEV (reference sequence). CDR3 size: 14 residues. V lost 5 bases to trimming and J lost 7 bases, with 17 bases between them. The CDR3 protein is CASSGTWGVRGYTF. CDR3 bases: TGTGCCAGCAGTGGGACCTGGGGGGTGCGTGGCTACACCTTC.

The CDR3 DNA sequence: TGCGCCAGCAGCCCGCCCTCTAGCTACAATGAGCAGTTCTTC. This translates into CASSPPSSYNEQFF. The V call is TRBV5-1, the J call TRBJ2-1; D call uncertain. Germline CDR1 reads SGHRS; CDR2 reads YFSETQ. Between the trimmed V and J ends, which lost 4 bases and 3 bases, there was a span of 11 bases. The length of the CDR3 is 14 residues.

The chain recombines TRBV28 with TRBJ2-1; tentatively, D is TRBD1 (6 bases). The CDR3 consists of 15 residues. Germline-derived CDR1 and CDR2 are MDHEN and SYDVKM. V dropped 7 bases and J dropped 1 base, with 14 bases sitting between them. The CDR3 DNA follows: TGTGCCAGCATCCAGCCAGGGGCATCCTACAATGAGCAGTTCTTC. This gives the protein CASIQPGASYNEQFF.

The gene calls are TRBV2 and TRBJ2-7, with 13 bases fitting TRBD2. With V trimmed by 2 bases and J by 5 bases, 30 bases remained unmatched. The CDR3 loop spans 24 amino acids. Germline CDR1 and CDR2: SNHLY and FYNNEI. The DNA of the CDR3 is TGTGCCAGCAGTGAACCGGAGACTGAACAGGGGCCGGGGTGGACTAGCGGGAGTCACGACGAGCAGTACTTC. It is translated as CASSEPETEQGPGWTSGSHDEQYF.

V usage is TRBV5-6 and J usage is TRBJ2-1; 8 bases align to TRBD2. The trim removed 3 bases at V and 8 bases at J, leaving 13 bases unmatched. From germline, CDR1 is SGHDT and CDR2 YYEEEE. The CDR3 is made up of 16 amino acids. The CDR3 loop is CASSWTREGPQDEQFF. The CDR3 DNA follows: TGTGCCAGCAGCTGGACTCGGGAGGGCCCTCAGGATGAGCAGTTCTTC.

This rearrangement joins TRBV9 to TRBJ2-5, with TRBD2 matching 7 bases. In germline, CDR1 is SGDLS, CDR2 YYNGEE. The CDR3 loop spans 18 amino acids. V lost 1 base and J lost 2; bases outside the gene matches: 14. The CDR3 region has the DNA TGTGCCAGCAGCGTAAGCTGGGCTAGCGGAGACGAACAAGAGACCCAGTACTTC. This codes for CASSVSWASGDEQETQYF.

The CDR3 DNA is TGTGCCACCAGTAAGCAGGGTAAAGGGTACACTGGAAACACCATATATTTT. It encodes CATSKQGKGYTGNTIYF. The J gene is TRBJ1-3, the V gene TRBV15; TRBD1 is a possible D gene (5 bases). The V end was cut by 6 bases, the J end by 2 bases, with 20 bases between. The CDR3 extends over 17 amino acids. The germline CDR1 and CDR2 sequences are LNHNV and YYDKDF (reference sequence).

This chain connects TRBV4-1 to TRBJ1-2; no definite D call. V was shortened by 0 bases and J by 7 bases, with 12 bases between the two germline ends. Per germline, CDR1 MGHRA and CDR2 YSYEKL. The CDR3 has 14 amino acids. Here the CDR3 reads CASSQDLSMFGYTF. CDR3 nucleotides: TGCGCCAGCAGCCAAGATCTGAGTATGTTTGGCTACACCTTC.

This clone has a handful of counts. This chain joins TRBV5-6 and TRBJ2-2; 13 bases map to TRBD2. There are 16 residues in the CDR3. Germline V gene sequence: CDR1 SGHDT, CDR2 YYEEEE. V shed 4 bases and J 2 bases; nucleotides not matched to a gene: 2. CDR3 bases: TGTGCCAGCAGCCCGGGACTAGCGGGAAACACCGGGGAGCTGTTTTTT. Its protein product is CASSPGLAGNTGELFF.

This chain uses TRBV28 with TRBJ1-5; weak D call: TRBD1 (6 bases). Looked up from germline, CDR1 is MDHEN and CDR2 is SYDVKM. CDR3 length: 15 residues. V was trimmed by 5 bases and J by 6 bases, leaving 17 bases between them. The CDR3 DNA follows: TGTGCCAGCAGTAGCCGGGACAAGGGGATTCAGCCCCAGCATTTT. It translates to CASSSRDKGIQPQHF.

This chain uses TRBV15 with TRBJ2-7; no firm D call. Germline values: CDR1 LNHNV, CDR2 YYDKDF (reference sequence). The V and J ends lost 0 bases and 2 bases respectively, with 8 bases between them. The CDR3 is 14 amino acids. The CDR3 loop reads CATSRERYTYEQYF. DNA for the CDR3: TGTGCCACCAGCAGAGAGAGGTATACCTACGAGCAGTACTTC.

This sequence joins TRBV2 and TRBJ1-6, with 9 bases fitting TRBD1. Unmatched junction bases numbered 15, after V lost 7 bases and J lost 8 bases. This CDR3 spans 17 amino acids. Germline V gives CDR1 SNHLY, CDR2 FYNNEI. In DNA, the CDR3 is TGTGCCAGCATCGGAGACCTCCCGGGACAGGGATATTCACCCCTCCACTTT. Translation: CASIGDLPGQGYSPLHF.

The chain recombines TRBV7-2 with TRBJ2-7, with 9 bases fitting TRBD2. CDR1 is SGHTA, CDR2 FQGNSA, per germline. V lost 2 bases, J lost 5 bases, and 13 bases stayed unmatched. The CDR3 consists of 17 residues. Here the CDR3 DNA reads TGTGCCAGCAGCTTAACCCCCAGGGCGGGAGGGCCCCACGAGCAGTACTTC. This translates into CASSLTPRAGGPHEQYF.

The chain has TRBV7-6 and TRBJ1-1, with TRBD1 matching over 12 bases. The CDR3 contains 17 residues. Germline CDR1 reads SGHVS; CDR2 reads FNYEAQ. J lost 4 bases, V lost 1 base, and 7 bases had no gene match. The CDR3 DNA is TGTGCCAGCAGCTTAGGCGGGACAGGGGGCAGGAGCACTGAAGCTTTCTTT. Its translation is CASSLGGTGGRSTEAFF. The whole variable domain, filled in from reference TRBV7-6 and TRBJ1-1, reads GAGVSQSPRYKVTKRGQDVALRCDPISGHVSLYWYRQALGQGPEFLTYFNYEAQQDKSGLPNDRFSAERPEGSISTLTIQRTEQRDSAMYRCASSLGGTGGRSTEAFFGQGTRLTVV.

The chain links TRBV6-5 to TRBJ2-2, with a tentative D call TRBD2 (7 bases). Germline-derived CDR1 and CDR2 are MNHEY and SVGAGI. This CDR3 is built from 16 residues. V lost 2 bases to trimming and J lost 4 bases, with 14 bases between them. CDR3 nucleotide sequence: TGTGCCAGCAGTTACGTGGGGGAGGGGGGCACCGGGGAGCTGTTTTTT. This gives the protein CASSYVGEGGTGELFF.